The next 24 T cell receptor beta chains were all read from a single sample in a study of blood T cells in healthy people across ages. The second PCR ran about 6 to 11 cycles with a sample-barcoded 5' primer and J-beta primers. Each CDR3 protein is one row after TCRdb ran MiXCR on the 5' RACE reads. Of fewer than 900,000 distinct CDR3 sequences in the sample, roughly 47% were seen once. The sequenced sample consisted of blood. The source of these receptors is a woman between 55 and 75 years old in good health.

V gene TRBV6-1 combines with J gene TRBJ2-1; D may be TRBD1 or TRBD2 (5 bases each). The CDR3 sequence is 15 residues long. The V end lost 5 bases, the J end lost 4 bases, and 15 bases lay between the germline ends. Germline CDR1 MNHNS, CDR2 SASEGT. CDR3 protein: CASSRDRGQYNEQFF. The CDR3 DNA reads TGTGCCAGCAGTCGGGACCGCGGCCAATACAATGAGCAGTTCTTC.

This sequence joins TRBV9 and TRBJ2-3; a possible D gene is TRBD2 (5 bases). This CDR3 contains 14 residues. V lost 4 bases and J lost 0, with 9 bases in between. Germline V CDR1 and CDR2: SGDLS, YYNGEE. CDR3 in amino acids: CASSWGASTDTQYF. In DNA, the CDR3 is TGTGCCAGCAGCTGGGGAGCTAGCACAGATACGCAGTATTTT.

The rearrangement links TRBV6-1 to TRBJ1-5; D is ambiguous. CDR3 length equals 12 residues. Germline CDR1 MNHNS, CDR2 SASEGT. The V and J ends lost 1 base and 9 bases respectively, with 7 bases between them. This chain's CDR3 is CASSEVISPQHF. In nucleotides, the CDR3 is TGTGCCAGCAGTGAAGTAATTTCGCCCCAGCATTTT.

The rearrangement joins TRBV7-3 to TRBJ2-7; 16 bases match TRBD2. The junction had 7 bases not matched to a gene; V was cut back by 4 bases and J by 4 bases. This CDR3 contains 17 residues. Germline CDR1 is SGHTA and CDR2 is FQGTGA. The CDR3 region is CASSWGLAGGDGYEQYF. CDR3 DNA sequence: TGTGCCAGCAGCTGGGGACTAGCGGGAGGGGACGGGTACGAGCAGTACTTC.

This clonotype was detected only a few times. V and J are TRBV10-2 and TRBJ2-7; D is perhaps TRBD1 or TRBD2 (5 bases each). The J call may be mistaken, given a closer DNA end match to TRBJ2-5. There are 13 residues in the CDR3. CDR1 is WSHSY, CDR2 SAAADI, per germline. CDR3 region: CASCRGLQETQYF. In DNA form, the CDR3 reads TGCGCCAGCTGCCGGGGCCTCCAAGAGACCCAGTACTTC.

The chain is built from TRBV7-9 and TRBJ2-5, with 7 bases identical to TRBD1. CDR1 is SEHNR, CDR2 FQNEAQ, per germline (reference sequence). Trimming took 3 bases from V and 3 from J; bases not matched to a gene: 7. The CDR3 spans 15 residues. The CDR3 bases are TGTGCCAGCAGCTTCCCGATGGGACAGAAAGAGACCCAGTACTTC. Protein: CASSFPMGQKETQYF.

At least ten counts were recorded for this clonotype. This chain links TRBV10-3 with TRBJ2-5; possibly TRBD1 for D (6 bases). V shed 8 bases and J shed 3 bases, with 13 bases lying between them. Germline V gene data show CDR1 as ENHRY and CDR2 as SYGVKD. The length of the CDR3 is 13 residues. The CDR3 nucleotides read TGTGCCATCGGTAAACAGGGAGAAGAGACCCAGTACTTC. Its translation: CAIGKQGEETQYF.

J is TRBJ2-7 and V is TRBV28; 9 bases match TRBD1. The CDR3 consists of 12 residues. V lost 10 bases and J lost 6; bases outside the gene matches: 7. Germline lookup yields CDR1 MDHEN and CDR2 SYDVKM. As DNA, the CDR3 is TGTGCCACCCAGGGACAGGGATTCGAGCAGTACTTC. This sequence encodes CATQGQGFEQYF.

The rearrangement links TRBV28 to TRBJ2-7; maybe TRBD2 (6 bases). CDR3 size: 14 residues. V was clipped by 10 bases and J by 2 bases, with 18 bases between them. Germline-derived CDR1 and CDR2 are MDHEN and SYDVKM. The CDR3 coding sequence is TGTGCCACAGCGGAATCAACGGGAGCCTACGAGCAGTACTTC. It codes for CATAESTGAYEQYF.

This clonotype was observed a handful of times. This chain uses TRBV20-1 with TRBJ1-1; possible D gene TRBD1, 6 bases. There are 14 residues in the CDR3. Germline CDR1 DFQATT, CDR2 SNEGSKA (reference sequence). Trimming removed 2 bases from V and 2 bases from J, with 12 bases in between. The CDR3 coding sequence is TGCAGTGCTAGAACAGGGTCTGAAAACACTGAAGCTTTCTTT. Translated, it gives CSARTGSENTEAFF.

This clonotype has ten or more counts. The V call is TRBV6-1, the J call TRBJ1-2, with TRBD1 as a possible D gene (5 bases). Trimming left V 2 bases short and J 8 bases short, with 12 bases between. Germline V gene sequence: CDR1 MNHNS, CDR2 SASEGT. The CDR3 extends over 13 amino acids. CDR3 DNA: TGTGCCAGCAGTGAACAGGGTGGGGGAGGCTACACCTTC. Protein product: CASSEQGGGGYTF.

This clonotype turned up a few times. V usage is TRBV7-9 and J usage is TRBJ2-7; TRBD2 matches 8 bases. Germline assignment: CDR1 SEHNR and CDR2 FQNEAQ (reference sequence). After removal of 5 bases from V and 2 bases from J, the junction contained 8 bases not matched to a gene. The CDR3 loop spans 15 amino acids. CDR3 sequence: CASSPPSGRAYEQYF. DNA of the CDR3: TGTGCCAGCAGCCCCCCCAGCGGGAGAGCCTACGAGCAGTACTTC.

This clonotype was detected a few times. This chain connects TRBV7-6 to TRBJ2-1; 8 bases are a match to TRBD1. V shed 6 bases and J 8 bases; nucleotides not matched to a gene: 9. This CDR3 spans 14 amino acids. The germline gives CDR1 SGHVS, CDR2 FNYEAQ. CDR3 DNA: TGTGCCAGCAGAGCTCTACAGGGGGGAGATGAGCAGTTCTTC. Amino acids: CASRALQGGDEQFF.

This clonotype has just one count. The rearrangement joins TRBV5-1 to TRBJ2-7; TRBD2 matches at 10 bases. The germline CDR1 and CDR2 sequences are SGHRS and YFSETQ. V gave up 4 bases and J gave up 4 bases; unmatched junction bases: 8. This CDR3 region has 15 residues. CDR3 nucleotides: TGCGCCAGCAGCCCCGGGGCTAGCGGGAGATACGAGCAGTACTTC. It yields the protein CASSPGASGRYEQYF.

This chain joins TRBV3-1 and TRBJ1-2; 10 bases fit TRBD1. Germline V gene data show CDR1 as LGHDT and CDR2 as YNNKEL (reference sequence). This CDR3 spans 15 amino acids. The trim removed 4 bases at V and 3 bases at J, leaving 5 bases unmatched. The CDR3 nucleotides are TGTGCCAGCAGCCCCGGGACAGGGGTCGACTATGGCTACACCTTC. It codes for CASSPGTGVDYGYTF.

V is TRBV4-2 and J is TRBJ1-6, with 9 bases lining up with TRBD1. Trimming removed 0 bases from V and 8 bases from J; junction bases left unmatched: 5. CDR3 size: 16 residues. The V gene's germline CDR1 is LGHNA and CDR2 YNFKEQ. The CDR3 region is CASSQDWGQGYSPLHF. CDR3 DNA sequence: TGTGCCAGCAGCCAAGATTGGGGACAGGGTTATTCACCCCTCCACTTT.

This chain connects TRBV24-1 to TRBJ2-1, with D possibly called TRBD1 or TRBD2 (5 bases each). CDR1 is KGHDR, CDR2 SFDVKD, per germline. Trimming took off 7 bases at V and 6 bases at J, with 21 bases between the two ends. The CDR3 sequence is 16 residues long. CDR3 amino acids: CATSGRDQGVINEQFF. The CDR3 DNA is TGTGCCACCAGCGGGCGCGACCAGGGAGTTATCAATGAGCAGTTCTTC.

This clonotype was counted between two and nine times. The chain joins TRBV7-2 to TRBJ1-2; TRBD1 aligns across 7 bases. The V gene's germline CDR1 is SGHTA and CDR2 FQGNSA. Losses at the gene ends were 1 base for V and 4 bases for J; bases not matched to a gene: 6. The length of the CDR3 is 15 residues. Here the CDR3 reads CASSLGGQPFYGYTF. The CDR3 region has the DNA TGTGCCAGCAGCTTAGGGGGACAGCCATTCTATGGCTACACCTTC.

The chain carries TRBV20-1 and TRBJ2-1; D possibly corresponds to TRBD2 (6 bases). Germline V gene lookup returns CDR1 DFQATT and CDR2 SNEGSKA (reference sequence). CDR3 size: 16 residues. The V gene lost 4 bases and the J gene lost 8 bases, with 24 bases spanning the gap. The CDR3 coding sequence is TGCAGTGCTACCCATTTCGGGAGATTAACGGACTATGAGCAGTTCTTC. This sequence encodes CSATHFGRLTDYEQFF.

This clonotype was counted between two and nine times. The chain couples TRBV7-3 to TRBJ2-3; 8 bases agree with TRBD2. V shed 6 bases and J 2 bases; nucleotides not matched to a gene: 4. The germline V gene has CDR1 SGHTA and CDR2 FQGTGA. This CDR3 contains 14 residues. The CDR3 DNA reads as TGTGCCAGCAGGGGCGGGGGGTTCACAGATACGCAGTATTTT. This translates into CASRGGGFTDTQYF.

V is TRBV20-1 and J is TRBJ2-5, with D possibly being TRBD2 (5 bases). Trimming shortened V by 4 bases and J by 5 bases, and 11 bases separated the two germline ends. Germline CDR1 reads DFQATT; CDR2 reads SNEGSKA (reference sequence). The CDR3 contains 12 residues. Written as DNA, the CDR3 is TGCAGTGCTATATATGGGAGCGAGACCCAGTACTTC. As protein: CSAIYGSETQYF.

This clonotype was seen at least ten times. The CDR3 DNA reads as TGTGCCAGCAGACATGCAGGGGCTCAAGAGACCCAGTACTTC. Translated, it gives CASRHAGAQETQYF. The gene calls are TRBV7-2 and TRBJ2-5; D might be TRBD1 (6 bases). Between the trimmed V and J ends, which lost 6 bases and 2 bases, there was a span of 13 bases. The CDR3 consists of 14 residues. CDR1 is SGHTA, CDR2 FQGNSA, per germline. The entire variable domain, with the rest obtained from reference TRBV7-2 and TRBJ2-5, is as follows: GAGVSQSPSNKVTEKGKDVELRCDPISGHTALYWYRQSLGQGLEFLIYFQGNSAPDKSGLPSDRFSAERTGGSVSTLTIQRTQQEDSAVYLCASRHAGAQETQYFGPGTRLLVL.

V gene TRBV5-1 combines with J gene TRBJ2-1; 7 bases match TRBD1. V dropped 7 bases and J dropped 3; count of bases not matched to a gene: 13. The CDR3 length is 16 residues. The germline gives CDR1 SGHRS, CDR2 YFSETQ. In DNA, the CDR3 is TGCGCCAGCTTCGAAGAGACAGGGCTCGGCTACAATGAGCAGTTCTTC. Translation: CASFEETGLGYNEQFF.

This clonotype occurred a few times. The rearrangement joins TRBV6-2 or TRBV6-3 to TRBJ2-4, with 9 nucleotides matching TRBD1. Germline values: CDR1 MNHEY, CDR2 SVGEGT. The CDR3 covers 12 residues. V shed 6 bases and J 14 bases; nucleotides not matched to a gene: 8. Here the CDR3 DNA reads TGTGCCAGCAGGACAGGGGGAACGGTCGAGTACTTC. This translates into CASRTGGTVEYF.